Presented here are 20 T cell receptor beta chains from one specimen sequenced in a study of graft-versus-host responses after intestinal transplantation. Generated by immunoSEQ multiplex PCR, the TCRdb table keeps only in-frame clones and is missing some. In the table there are about 99,000 clones, approximately 93% of which are singletons. Which antigens these TCRs recognize remains unknown. The material was unstimulated CD8+ T cells sorted from spleen or lymph node cells, obtained before intestinal transplant. These receptors were collected from a human donor who received an intestinal transplant.

There are a few counts of this clone. V gene TRBV2 combines with J gene TRBJ1-3, with D unclear. V dropped 9 bases and J dropped 4 bases, with 7 bases sitting between them. From germline, CDR1 is SNHLY and CDR2 FYNNEI. The CDR3 covers 11 residues. The CDR3 nucleotides are TGTGCCAGGCAACAGGGAAACACCATATATTTT. Its translation is CARQQGNTIYF.

This clone was picked up a small number of times. The chain employs TRBV19 and TRBJ1-1; D gene unclear. The CDR3 runs 13 residues. Germline V gives CDR1 LNHDA, CDR2 SQIVND (reference sequence). Trimming pared 5 bases from V and 2 bases from J, leaving 9 bases between. CDR3 loop: CASSAAVNTEAFF. CDR3 DNA: TGTGCCAGTAGTGCGGCTGTTAACACTGAAGCTTTCTTT.

V is TRBV25-1 and J is TRBJ2-7; TRBD2 aligns across 7 bases. The V gene's germline CDR1 is MGHDK and CDR2 SYGVNS. This CDR3 contains 16 residues. The J segment lost 3 bases and the V segment lost 1 base, leaving 9 bases of the junction unmatched. The CDR3 DNA reads TGTGCCAGCAGTGAATCGCCCCGCGGGGGAAACTACGAGCAGTACTTC. Translated, it gives CASSESPRGGNYEQYF.

J is TRBJ1-4 and V is TRBV7-8; D uncertain. The germline V gene encodes CDR1 SGHVS and CDR2 FQNEAQ. This CDR3 contains 15 residues. With 1 base removed from V and 4 bases from J, the gap between germline ends came to 10 bases. In nucleotides, the CDR3 is TGTGCCAGCAGCTTAGTACGGGAGGGTAATGAAAAACTGTTTTTT. It specifies CASSLVREGNEKLFF.

The chain recombines TRBV7-6 with TRBJ1-5; D gene uncertain. Germline-derived CDR1 and CDR2 are SGHVS and FNYEAQ. V shed 2 bases and J shed 6 bases, with 11 bases lying between them. This CDR3 is built from 14 residues. The CDR3 region is CASSLHSGFQPQHF. CDR3 sequence (DNA): TGTGCCAGCAGCTTACATTCTGGGTTTCAGCCCCAGCATTTT.

The chain joins TRBV11-2 to TRBJ2-3; D unresolved. Germline lookup yields CDR1 SGHAT and CDR2 FQNNGV. This CDR3 comprises 14 residues. V lost 1 base, J lost 1 base, and 6 bases lay in between. CDR3 sequence (DNA): TGTGCCAGCAGCTTAGTAGAAGGCACAGATACGCAGTATTTT. This codes for CASSLVEGTDTQYF.

CDR3 sequence reads: CASSLPSGTSTDTQYF. The CDR3 DNA is TGTGCCAGCAGCTTGCCTAGCGGTACTAGCACAGATACGCAGTATTTT. This rearrangement joins TRBV9 to TRBJ2-3; 7 nucleotides line up with TRBD2. Germline CDR1 is SGDLS and CDR2 is YYNGEE. The CDR3 is 16 amino acids. With V trimmed by 4 bases and J by 0 bases, 8 bases remained unmatched. Based on the CDR3 plus reference TRBV9 and TRBJ2-3, the full variable domain is DSGVTQTPKHLITATGQRVTLRCSPRSGDLSVYWYQQSLDQGLQFLIQYYNGEERAKGNILERFSAQQFPDLHSELNLSSLELGDSALYFCASSLPSGTSTDTQYFGPGTRLTVL.

The gene calls are TRBV5-6 and TRBJ2-3; 9 nucleotides align to TRBD2. Per the germline V gene, CDR1 is SGHDT and CDR2 is YYEEEE. V lost 4 bases, J lost 4 bases, and 7 bases stayed unmatched. The CDR3 sequence is 15 residues long. The CDR3 spells CASSVLAGFPDTQYF. CDR3 DNA sequence: TGTGCCAGCAGCGTGCTAGCGGGGTTCCCAGATACGCAGTATTTT.

The rearrangement joins TRBV7-9 to TRBJ2-6; no clear D gene. CDR3 length: 16 residues. Trimming took 4 bases from V and 2 from J, leaving 12 bases between them. Germline CDR1 SEHNR, CDR2 FQNEAQ (reference sequence). DNA for the CDR3: TGTGCCAGCAGCTCATTACTTAGAGCTGGGGCCAACGTCCTGACTTTC. Encoded protein: CASSSLLRAGANVLTF.

The chain carries TRBV2 and TRBJ2-3, with 11 nucleotides matching TRBD2. Losses at the gene ends were 2 bases for V and 0 bases for J; bases not matched to a gene: 7. The CDR3 is 18 residues long. Germline V gene data show CDR1 as SNHLY and CDR2 as FYNNEI. The CDR3 DNA sequence: TGTGCCAGCAGTGAAAGGGTAGCGGGGGGGCACAGCACAGATACGCAGTATTTT. Translation gives CASSERVAGGHSTDTQYF.

The gene calls are TRBV30 and TRBJ1-3; D is ambiguous. This CDR3 is 13 amino acids long. Germline V lookup: CDR1 GTSNPN, CDR2 SVGIG (reference sequence). V was trimmed by 2 bases and J by 2 bases, leaving 7 bases between them. The CDR3 sequence is CAWSSIPGNTIYF. The CDR3 DNA sequence: TGTGCCTGGAGTTCAATCCCTGGAAACACCATATATTTT.

The chain carries TRBV4-1 and TRBJ2-7, with a weak D call TRBD1 (6 bases). The CDR3 is 14 amino acids. Trimming pared 10 bases from V and 0 bases from J, leaving 16 bases between. Germline V lookup: CDR1 MGHRA, CDR2 YSYEKL. This CDR3 is CATKSLTGSYEQYF. In DNA, the CDR3 is TGCGCCACCAAGAGCTTGACAGGCTCCTACGAGCAGTACTTC.

The sample holds one count of this clone. This sequence joins TRBV7-2 and TRBJ2-5; TRBD2 aligns across 8 bases. The germline V gene has CDR1 SGHTA and CDR2 FQGNSA. The length of the CDR3 is 14 residues. Unmatched junction bases numbered 6, after V lost 5 bases and J lost 4 bases. Here the CDR3 reads CASSPGLDAETQYF. The CDR3 DNA reads as TGTGCCAGCAGCCCGGGACTAGACGCAGAGACCCAGTACTTC.

CDR3 sequence: CASSPRGYEQFF. The CDR3 bases are TGTGCCAGCAGCCCCAGGGGGTATGAGCAGTTCTTC. The chain combines TRBV5-8 with TRBJ2-1; 7 positions match TRBD1. Germline V gene sequence: CDR1 SGHTS, CDR2 YDEGEE. The CDR3 contains 12 residues. Losses at the gene ends were 4 bases for V and 8 bases for J; bases not matched to a gene: 3. The complete variable domain, with remaining parts taken from reference TRBV5-8 and TRBJ2-1, reads EAGVTQSPTHLIKTRGQQATLRCSPISGHTSVYWYQQALGLGLQFLLWYDEGEERNRGNFPPRFSGRQFPNYSSELNVNALELEDSALYLCASSPRGYEQFFGPGTRLTVL.

The chain carries TRBV4-1 and TRBJ2-3; the match to TRBD2 covers 13 bases. The CDR3 is made up of 18 amino acids. The V segment lost 4 bases and the J segment 2 bases; nucleotides outside the gene matches: 9. Germline lookup yields CDR1 MGHRA and CDR2 YSYEKL. Here the CDR3 reads CASSPFGLAGVDTDTQYF. The CDR3 DNA follows: TGCGCCAGCAGCCCCTTTGGACTAGCGGGGGTCGACACAGATACGCAGTATTTT.

This clone was detected once. CDR3 sequence: CASSSTRDQETQYF. CDR3 nucleotides: TGTGCCAGCAGCTCGACTAGGGACCAAGAGACCCAGTACTTC. The chain joins TRBV7-9 to TRBJ2-5, with D perhaps matching TRBD2 (6 bases). This CDR3 has 14 amino acids. CDR1 and CDR2 (germline): SEHNR, FQNEAQ (reference sequence). Trimming cost V 4 bases and J 0 bases, with 9 bases left between them.

The chain couples TRBV19 to TRBJ2-7; no clear D. This CDR3 has 14 amino acids. CDR1 and CDR2 (germline): LNHDA, SQIVND (reference sequence). The ends were cut back, 5 bases at V and 0 bases at J, with 11 bases in the middle. The CDR3 DNA sequence: TGTGCCAGTAGTCCGCATTGGGACTCCTACGAGCAGTACTTC. It codes for CASSPHWDSYEQYF.

V usage is TRBV7-6 and J usage is TRBJ1-1, with 9 bases fitting TRBD1. CDR3 size: 14 residues. V lost 5 bases to trimming and J lost 6 bases; unmatched junction nucleotides: 7. The germline CDR1 and CDR2 sequences are SGHVS and FNYEAQ. The CDR3 DNA follows: TGTGCCAGCAGCCTGGAACAGGGGGCCCCTGAAGCTTTCTTT. Translating it yields CASSLEQGAPEAFF.

The rearrangement links TRBV2 to TRBJ2-4, with TRBD1 matching 9 bases. This CDR3 is built from 16 residues. Trimming took 4 bases from V and 9 from J; bases not matched to a gene: 13. CDR1 SNHLY and CDR2 FYNNEI come from the germline V gene. CDR3 region: CASSAPRQGGRGIQYF. DNA of the CDR3: TGTGCCAGCAGTGCACCTAGACAGGGGGGAAGGGGCATTCAGTACTTC.

The chain employs TRBV6-5 and TRBJ2-1; 10 nucleotides match TRBD2. CDR1 and CDR2 (germline): MNHEY, SVGAGI. Unmatched junction bases numbered 1, after V lost 4 bases and J lost 10 bases. The CDR3 length is 12 residues. The CDR3 here is CASSLTSGEQFF. CDR3 in DNA: TGTGCCAGCAGTTTGACTAGCGGGGAGCAGTTCTTC.